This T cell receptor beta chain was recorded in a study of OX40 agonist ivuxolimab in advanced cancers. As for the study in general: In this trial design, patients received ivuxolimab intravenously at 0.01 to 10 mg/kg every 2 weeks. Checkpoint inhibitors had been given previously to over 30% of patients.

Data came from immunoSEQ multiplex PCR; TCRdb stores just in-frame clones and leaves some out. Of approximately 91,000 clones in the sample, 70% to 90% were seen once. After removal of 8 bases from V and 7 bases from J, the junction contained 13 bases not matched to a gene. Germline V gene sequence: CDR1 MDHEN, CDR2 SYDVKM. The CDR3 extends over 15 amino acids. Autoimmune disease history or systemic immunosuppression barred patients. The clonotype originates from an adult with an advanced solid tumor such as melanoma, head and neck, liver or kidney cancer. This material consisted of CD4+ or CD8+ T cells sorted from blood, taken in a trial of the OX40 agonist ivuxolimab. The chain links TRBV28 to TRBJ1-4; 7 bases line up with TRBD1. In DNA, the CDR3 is TGTGCCAGCCTGGACAGGAAGGCTGGTAGTGAAAAACTGTTTTTT. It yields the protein CASLDRKAGSEKLFF.